The sample holds many counts of the clone carrying this T cell receptor beta chain. Its antigen is still unknown. The data belong to a study of glioma-infiltrating T cells. Background on the study: Samples included WHO grade II oligodendrogliomas or astrocytomas and initial-diagnosis grade IV glioblastomas. Approximately 990,000 peripheral T cells were targeted at about 4.5- to 11-fold coverage.

Using RNA template, CDR3s of TCR alpha and beta were amplified with iRepertoire arm-PCR. One-step reverse transcription and amplification started from around 100-400 ng of tissue mRNA or PBMC total RNA. TCRdb reprocessed the multiplex PCR reads via MiXCR and lists one record per CDR3 protein. This table holds about 380,000 distinct CDR3 sequences, 41% found once. Germline-derived CDR1 and CDR2 are DFQATT and SNEGSKA (reference sequence). The CDR3 runs to 14 residues. Deletions cut 3 bases from V and 1 base from J, with 12 bases between. Study-wide results and caveats: Patients with low tissue-blood divergence carried a signature set of shared blood CDR3 motifs.

The chain uses TRBV20-1 and TRBJ2-5; D unresolved. The sequenced material came from glioma tissue, nonneoplastic brain tissue, or PBMCs (not recorded which). The clonotype comes from a human donor with low-grade glioma or glioblastoma, undergoing nonglioma brain surgery, or in good health (not recorded which). CDR3 sequence (DNA): TGCAGTGCTAGGGCACCGACGTCCCAAGAGACCCAGTACTTC. Amino acids: CSARAPTSQETQYF.